The text below deals with one T cell receptor beta chain. The antigen is not known. Every bit of the isolated RNA underwent reverse transcription, so sequencing read expressed TCRB transcripts. Assay: immunoSEQ multiplex PCR; the TCRdb copy retains only in-frame clones and omits some. The table records about 300,000 clones, approximately 12% of them present only once. This sample is part of a study of beta chain features in type 1 diabetes. Background on the study: The study examined roughly 100 million sorted cells across all samples. Study findings and constraints: Insertions at VDJ junctions were less frequent in type 1 diabetes patients. These patients also deleted more nucleotides at the same junctions. PCR may have favored shorter templates equally in patients and controls. Among patients with Type 1 diabetes, TCRB CDR3s were moderately but significantly shorter in every one of the four CD4+ subsets.

The CDR3 length is 14 residues. Looked up from germline, CDR1 is SEHNR and CDR2 is FQNEAQ (reference sequence). With 3 bases removed from V and 2 bases from J, the gap between germline ends came to 10 bases. CD45RO/CCR7/CD25/CD127/CD95/CD27 staining was used to isolate CD4+ naive, central memory, regulatory and stem cell-like memory cells by sorting. The sequence was obtained from a woman aged 18-29 years with type 1 diabetes. The chain uses TRBV7-9 and TRBJ2-5; the D gene is possibly TRBD2 (5 bases). Sequencing input: naive CD4+ T cells from blood. DNA of the CDR3: TGTGCCAGCAGCTTCGAGACTATGCAAGAGACCCAGTACTTC. Amino acids: CASSFETMQETQYF.